What follows is one T cell receptor beta chain and its context. No antigen is known for it. Base-call qualities are not available, and no considerably larger clone is one nucleotide away. V ends up 6 bases short and J 1 base short, with an unmatched junction base count of 7. The CDR3, from cysteine to phenylalanine, totals 15 residues. Solely the CDR3 DNA is kept, with 45 bases framed from the first base. CDR1 and CDR2, looked up from the germline V gene, are MNHEY and SVGAGI. This specimen comes from a study of T cell responses to AZD1222 COVID-19 vaccine (TCRdb year 2021). Study-level background: AZD1222 recipients with second doses at about 4 weeks or about 12 weeks were pooled, because spike-specific TCR depth and breadth did not differ between schedules. A total of roughly 240 trial participants underwent TCR sequencing, of whom around 200 received two doses of AZD1222 and some 26 received two doses of the MenACWY control vaccine. Enrollment into the trials was organized by age into subgroups of 18-55, 56-69 and 70-plus years, and those subgroups contained about 160, 30 and 59 TCR-sequenced participants, respectively.

Overall study results and their limits: Because no day 14 peak-response samples were available, repertoires were characterized only after the peak T cell response. Only five or six AZD1222 recipients were SARS-CoV-2 seropositive at baseline, limiting conclusions about previously exposed vaccinees. Reportedly, close to half of the unique spike-specific TCRs recognized epitopes lying outside the regions that are mutated in the B.1.351 and B.1.1.7 variants. The 56-69-year group was small, and its depth increase did not reach significance, likely because of low power. Most participants were white British and females outnumbered males, and the authors suggested that clonal diversity may have been underestimated. A significant rise in spike-specific TCR breadth and depth was observed after two AZD1222 doses relative to day 0 and relative to MenACWY recipients. The whole spike protein was spanned by vaccine-associated CD4 TCRs, and dominant responses were seen in regions 160-218 and 743-854.

The CDR3 regions of human TCRbeta chains were analyzed by immunosequencing. In the paper's pipeline: Repertoire TCRs were matched against a reference library of SARS-CoV-2-specific TCRs generated with the MIRA antigen-specificity platform. Breadth meant the fraction of unique TCRs that were SARS-CoV-2-associated, whereas depth meant the fraction of total T cells that were SARS-CoV-2-associated. Each spike-specific TCR was assigned to its reactive spike region and to a CD4 or CD8 class using the MIRA data. Log10-transformed breadth and depth values were compared by one-way ANOVA with Sidak's multiple comparisons tests. As stored in TCRdb, this immuneACCESS dataset retains in-frame rearrangements with V and J assigned. A fraction of the clones does not appear; measured against another copy, unresolved V genes explain less than half of the discrepancy, and the remainder lacks a known reason. D and trimming come from the DNA, and the V and J calls and clone size come from that table. The sample contains fewer than 150,000 clones, roughly 90% of them found a single time. In total, the top ten clones hold 8.5% to 10% of the sample.

Sample time point, as interpreted from the label and publication: baseline before first vaccination. Vaccinee samples came from UK trials COV001 and COV002, including a single-blind randomized controlled phase 2/3 trial of AZD1222 (ChAdOx1 nCoV-19) in healthy adults. For TCRbeta chain sequencing, PBMC samples from trial participants were taken at day 0 and at day 28 after the second dose. The sequences come from peripheral blood, collected on day 0 of AZD1222 vaccination. This TCR came from an adult in good health. The chain employs TRBV6-5 and TRBJ1-1; 8 central nucleotides agree with TRBD1. The nucleotide sequence is TGTGCCAGCAGCAGGGGGCCGGTTGAGAACACTGAAGCTTTCTTT. It specifies CASSRGPVENTEAFF.